The next 19 T cell receptor beta chains were all read from a single sample in a study of T-cell memory formation after mild COVID-19. TCRdb re-analysed the 5' RACE reads in MiXCR, keeping a single row per CDR3 protein. The sample has about 140,000 distinct CDR3 sequences, around 14% seen once. The sample was PBMCs or a T cell subset sorted from them (not recorded which). Every receptor here comes from an adult woman who had mild COVID-19 (a few samples of this study predate the infection). Cell type and time point are not known.

The J gene is TRBJ2-1, the V gene TRBV29-1; 7 nucleotides line up with TRBD2. Germline V gene sequence: CDR1 SQVTM, CDR2 ANQGSEA. This CDR3 has 15 residues. The V and J ends lost 5 bases and 8 bases, in that order; junction bases with no gene match: 15. The CDR3 coding sequence is TGCAGCGTTCGGGGAACCGGGACTACTCTGGATGAGCAGTTCTTC. This encodes CSVRGTGTTLDEQFF.

The chain uses TRBV5-1 and TRBJ1-2; 7 nucleotides line up with TRBD1. The V segment lost 4 bases and the J segment 8 bases; nucleotides outside the gene matches: 8. The CDR3 has 13 amino acids. Per germline, CDR1 SGHRS and CDR2 YFSETQ. The CDR3 DNA reads TGCGCCAGCAGCGCAGGGGGGGCCGAGGGCTACACCTTC. This codes for CASSAGGAEGYTF. Supplemented by reference TRBV5-1 and TRBJ1-2, the full variable domain reads KAGVTQTPRYLIKTRGQQVTLSCSPISGHRSVSWYQQTPGQGLQFLFEYFSETQRNKGNFPGRFSGRQFSNSRSEMNVSTLELGDSALYLCASSAGGAEGYTFGSGTRLTVV.

CDR3 in amino acids: CAISEIPGASYEQYF. CDR3 DNA sequence: TGTGCCATCAGTGAGATCCCAGGGGCCTCCTACGAGCAGTACTTC. This chain links TRBV10-3 with TRBJ2-7; a weak D match, TRBD1 (6 bases). Per the germline V gene, CDR1 is ENHRY and CDR2 is SYGVKD. V was shortened by 2 bases and J by 0 bases, with 11 bases between the two germline ends. CDR3 length: 15 residues.

The CDR3 DNA reads TGCGCCAGCAGCCCTAGACTAGCGGCTAGCTCCTACAATGAGCAGTTCTTC. The encoded protein is CASSPRLAASSYNEQFF. The gene calls are TRBV5-1 and TRBJ2-1; 9 bases align to TRBD2. Germline V lookup: CDR1 SGHRS, CDR2 YFSETQ. Trimming at V came to 4 bases and at J to 0 bases, leaving 8 bases not matched to a gene. The length of the CDR3 is 17 residues.

This sequence joins TRBV20-1 and TRBJ1-2; the match to TRBD1 covers 7 bases. The CDR3 loop spans 13 amino acids. Per the germline V gene, CDR1 is DFQATT and CDR2 is SNEGSKA (reference sequence). With 4 bases clipped from V and 5 bases from J, the junction kept 7 bases outside the gene matches. CDR3 in amino acids: CSAKGQFPYGYTF. CDR3 nucleotides: TGCAGTGCTAAGGGACAGTTTCCATATGGCTACACCTTC.

This chain connects TRBV11-3 to TRBJ2-2, with TRBD1 identical over 8 bases. CDR1 SGHNT and CDR2 YENEEA come from the germline V gene. J lost 2 bases, V lost 4 bases, and 6 bases had no gene match. The CDR3 is 16 amino acids. This chain's CDR3 is CASSSKTGVNTGELFF. CDR3 nucleotides: TGTGCCAGCAGCTCCAAGACAGGGGTTAACACCGGGGAGCTGTTTTTT.

This sequence joins TRBV7-6 and TRBJ1-1, with a weak D call TRBD1 (6 bases). Germline assignment: CDR1 SGHVS and CDR2 FNYEAQ. The length of the CDR3 is 15 residues. V dropped 1 base and J dropped 1 base, with 10 bases sitting between them. This CDR3 is CASSLVGTRNTEAFF. The CDR3 bases are TGTGCCAGCAGCTTAGTGGGGACAAGGAACACTGAAGCTTTCTTT.

This clonotype was seen more than once but under ten times. J is TRBJ2-5 and V is TRBV3-1; no definite D call. The germline V gene encodes CDR1 LGHDT and CDR2 YNNKEL (reference sequence). Trimming shortened V by 8 bases and J by 1 base, and 14 bases separated the two germline ends. This CDR3 has 14 residues. The CDR3 DNA reads as TGTGCCAGCGGTCCCATGAATACCCAAGAGACCCAGTACTTC. This codes for CASGPMNTQETQYF.

This clonotype was found a few times. J is TRBJ2-7 and V is TRBV2, with 8 bases matching TRBD1. Trimming cost V 0 bases and J 1 base; bases outside gene matches: 5. This CDR3 has 16 residues. The germline gives CDR1 SNHLY, CDR2 FYNNEI. The CDR3 protein is CASSEAGQGSSYEQYF. Here the CDR3 DNA reads TGTGCCAGCAGTGAAGCCGGACAGGGATCGTCCTACGAGCAGTACTTC. The whole variable domain, remainder taken from reference TRBV2 and TRBJ2-7, is EPEVTQTPSHQVTQMGQEVILRCVPISNHLYFYWYRQILGQKVEFLVSFYNNEISEKSEIFDDQFSVERPDGSNFTLKIRSTKLEDSAMYFCASSEAGQGSSYEQYFGPGTRLTVT.

This chain links TRBV29-1 with TRBJ2-5; 10 nucleotides match TRBD2. CDR1 and CDR2 (germline): SQVTM, ANQGSEA. J was trimmed by 7 bases and V by 7 bases; bases with no gene match: 18. The CDR3 has 16 residues. The CDR3 nucleotides read TGCAGCGCCCGGCAGCGGGGGGGCCCCTTCCAATGGACCCAGTACTTC. Protein: CSARQRGGPFQWTQYF.

The chain recombines TRBV24-1 with TRBJ2-1; D could derive from TRBD1 or TRBD2 (6 bases each). V gave up 4 bases and J gave up 7 bases, with 16 bases separating them. The CDR3 has 15 residues. CDR1 is KGHDR and CDR2 is SFDVKD in the germline V gene. CDR3 coding DNA: TGTGCCACCAGTGACCAAGCCAGGGGAGGTAATGAGCAGTTCTTC. Its protein product is CATSDQARGGNEQFF.

This clonotype was counted between two and nine times. This chain connects TRBV7-6 to TRBJ1-4, with TRBD1 matching over 12 bases. Germline V gene data show CDR1 as SGHVS and CDR2 as FNYEAQ. This CDR3 has 15 residues. The V segment lost 5 bases and the J segment 7 bases; nucleotides outside the gene matches: 5. The CDR3 reads CASSDRDRGPEKLFF. DNA of the CDR3: TGTGCCAGCAGCGATCGGGACAGGGGGCCTGAAAAACTGTTTTTT. Full variable domain (outside the CDR3, taken from reference TRBV7-6 and TRBJ1-4): GAGVSQSPRYKVTKRGQDVALRCDPISGHVSLYWYRQALGQGPEFLTYFNYEAQQDKSGLPNDRFSAERPEGSISTLTIQRTEQRDSAMYRCASSDRDRGPEKLFFGSGTQLSVL.

The sample holds a few counts of this clonotype. The chain combines TRBV30 with TRBJ2-6; 8 bases align to TRBD1. The ends lost 4 bases at V and 2 bases at J; junction bases unmatched: 1. The CDR3 is made up of 14 amino acids. In germline, CDR1 is GTSNPN, CDR2 SVGIG (reference sequence). Here the CDR3 reads CAWTTGAGANVLTF. The DNA of the CDR3 is TGTGCCTGGACGACAGGGGCTGGGGCCAACGTCCTGACTTTC.

The chain uses TRBV12-3 or TRBV12-4 and TRBJ2-1, with TRBD2 matching over 10 bases. V was clipped by 5 bases and J by 4 bases; unmatched bases: 2. The CDR3 totals 14 residues. CDR3 coding DNA: TGTGCCAGCAGTACTAGCGGGGCTTACAATGAGCAGTTCTTC. Protein sequence: CASSTSGAYNEQFF.

This clonotype was picked up a small number of times. This sequence joins TRBV9 and TRBJ2-7; 9 bases map to TRBD2. The CDR3 length is 15 residues. V lost 4 bases, J lost 2 bases, and 7 bases stayed unmatched. From germline, CDR1 is SGDLS and CDR2 YYNGEE. CDR3 loop: CASSTSGLATYEQYF. CDR3 sequence (DNA): TGTGCCAGCAGCACCTCGGGACTAGCTACCTACGAGCAGTACTTC.

This sequence joins TRBV27 and TRBJ2-7, with 9 bases identical to TRBD1. This CDR3 spans 14 amino acids. Germline CDR1 MNHEY, CDR2 SMNVEV (reference sequence). V was pared by 5 bases and J by 7 bases, with 9 bases of the junction left unmatched. Written as DNA, the CDR3 is TGTGCCAGCAGTCCCGGGACAGGGTCTCGTGAGCAGTACTTC. It yields the protein CASSPGTGSREQYF.

In its sample, this clonotype was seen many times. The CDR3: CASSFRAGTGYNEQFF. The CDR3 DNA is TGTGCCAGCAGCTTCAGGGCCGGGACGGGCTACAATGAGCAGTTCTTC. The J gene is TRBJ2-1, the V gene TRBV7-9; D may match TRBD1 or TRBD2 (5 bases each). Looked up from germline, CDR1 is SEHNR and CDR2 is FQNEAQ (reference sequence). V lost 3 bases, J lost 3 bases, and 15 bases lay in between. The CDR3 consists of 16 residues.

This rearrangement joins TRBV18 to TRBJ1-1; the D is unclear. The CDR3 has 16 residues. The germline V gene has CDR1 KGHSH and CDR2 LQKENI. Trimming removed 2 bases from V and 2 bases from J, with 15 bases in between. CDR3 DNA sequence: TGTGCCAGCTCACCAAATGCGAGGGTCGGAAACACTGAAGCTTTCTTT. It is translated as CASSPNARVGNTEAFF.

This clonotype was picked up a small number of times. The CDR3 nucleotides read TGTGCCAGCAGTTTATGGGAGAAAGAAGAGACCCAGTACTTC. Translating it yields CASSLWEKEETQYF. The V and J genes are TRBV12-3 or TRBV12-4 and TRBJ2-5, with D maybe TRBD2 (5 bases). V lost 2 bases to trimming and J lost 3 bases, with 10 bases between them. This CDR3 region has 14 residues.